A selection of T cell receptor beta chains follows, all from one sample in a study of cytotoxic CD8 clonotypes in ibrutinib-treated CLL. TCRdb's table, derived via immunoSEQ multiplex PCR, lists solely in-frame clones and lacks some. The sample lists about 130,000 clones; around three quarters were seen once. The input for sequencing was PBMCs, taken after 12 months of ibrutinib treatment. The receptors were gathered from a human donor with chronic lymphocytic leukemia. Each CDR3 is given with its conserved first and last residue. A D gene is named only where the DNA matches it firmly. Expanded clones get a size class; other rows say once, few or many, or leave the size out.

CDR3aa: CASSSGVNTEAFF
CDR3nt: TGTGCCAGCAGCTCGGGGGTTAACACTGAAGCTTTCTTT
j_gene: TRBJ1-1
v_gene: TRBV7-3
abundance: .
d_gene: .

CDR3aa: CASSQASSQAYGYTF
CDR3nt: TGTGCCAGCAGCCAAGCTAGCTCTCAGGCCTATGGCTACACCTTC
j_gene: TRBJ1-2
v_gene: TRBV4-2
abundance: .
d_gene: .

CDR3aa: CASSPPGQSNYGYTF
CDR3nt: TGTGCCAGCTCACCACCGGGACAGAGCAACTATGGCTACACCTTC
j_gene: TRBJ1-2
v_gene: TRBV18
abundance: .
d_gene: TRBD1

CDR3aa: CASSLGDRAYEQYF
CDR3nt: TGCGCCAGCAGCTTGGGGGACAGGGCCTACGAGCAGTACTTC
j_gene: TRBJ2-7
v_gene: TRBV5-1
abundance: .
d_gene: TRBD1

CDR3aa: CASSMGGNQPQHF
CDR3nt: TGTGCCAGCAGTATGGGGGGGAATCAGCCCCAGCATTTT
j_gene: TRBJ1-5
v_gene: TRBV28
abundance: .
d_gene: .

CDR3aa: CASIALRVNTEAFF
CDR3nt: TGTGCCAGCATCGCACTTAGGGTGAACACTGAAGCTTTCTTT
j_gene: TRBJ1-1
v_gene: TRBV11-2
abundance: once
d_gene: .

CDR3aa: CASSQSAGTGSYEQYF
CDR3nt: TGTGCCAGCAGCCAAAGCGCCGGGACAGGGTCCTACGAGCAGTACTTC
j_gene: TRBJ2-7
v_gene: TRBV4-2
abundance: .
d_gene: TRBD1

CDR3aa: CASSFSETGELFF
CDR3nt: TGTGCCAGCAGCTTCTCGGAAACCGGGGAGCTGTTTTTT
j_gene: TRBJ2-2
v_gene: TRBV7-8
abundance: .
d_gene: .

CDR3aa: CASSLVLAGGRETQYF
CDR3nt: TGCGCCAGCAGCTTGGTTTTAGCGGGGGGCCGGGAGACCCAGTACTTC
j_gene: TRBJ2-5
v_gene: TRBV5-1
abundance: .
d_gene: TRBD2

CDR3aa: CASSYGLAGIQETQYF
CDR3nt: TGTGCCAGCAGCTACGGACTAGCGGGGATCCAAGAGACCCAGTACTTC
j_gene: TRBJ2-5
v_gene: TRBV7-9
abundance: .
d_gene: TRBD2

CDR3aa: CASSLPARAYEQYF
CDR3nt: TGTGCCAGCAGCCTCCCCGCCAGGGCCTACGAGCAGTACTTC
j_gene: TRBJ2-7
v_gene: TRBV14
abundance: .
d_gene: .

CDR3aa: CAWSGQGPHPQHF
CDR3nt: TGTGCCTGGAGTGGTCAGGGACCTCATCCCCAGCATTTT
j_gene: TRBJ1-5
v_gene: TRBV30
abundance: few
d_gene: .

CDR3aa: CASSLGLTGGYQPQHF
CDR3nt: TGTGCCAGCAGCTTAGGGCTGACAGGGGGGTATCAGCCCCAGCATTTT
j_gene: TRBJ1-5
v_gene: TRBV7-9
abundance: few
d_gene: TRBD1

CDR3aa: CASQGSSYNEQFF
CDR3nt: TGTGCCAGTCAGGGGAGCTCCTACAATGAGCAGTTCTTC
j_gene: TRBJ2-1
v_gene: TRBV19
abundance: .
d_gene: .

CDR3aa: CASSLAPLAGVSNEQFF
CDR3nt: TGTGCCAGCAGCCTAGCACCTCTAGCGGGAGTGTCTAATGAGCAGTTCTTC
j_gene: TRBJ2-1
v_gene: TRBV7-2
abundance: once
d_gene: TRBD2

CDR3aa: CASSYIRSWYF
CDR3nt: TGTGCCAGCAGTTACATCCGGTCTTGGTACTTC
j_gene: TRBJ2-4
v_gene: TRBV6-6
abundance: few
d_gene: .

CDR3aa: CASSQTGGSGANVLTF
CDR3nt: TGTGCCAGCAGCCAGACAGGGGGCTCTGGGGCCAACGTCCTGACTTTC
j_gene: TRBJ2-6
v_gene: TRBV4-2
abundance: many
d_gene: TRBD1

CDR3aa: CASSRDRADTEAFF
CDR3nt: TGTGCCAGCAGCCGGGACAGGGCGGACACTGAAGCTTTCTTT
j_gene: TRBJ1-1
v_gene: TRBV6-4
abundance: .
d_gene: TRBD1

CDR3aa: CASSLIAGKTYNEQFF
CDR3nt: TGTGCCAGCAGCTTAATAGCAGGAAAGACCTACAATGAGCAGTTCTTC
j_gene: TRBJ2-1
v_gene: TRBV7-3
abundance: .
d_gene: .

CDR3aa: CASSLMSAAFF
CDR3nt: TGTGCCAGCAGCTTGATGAGCGCAGCTTTCTTT
j_gene: TRBJ1-1
v_gene: TRBV7-2
abundance: few
d_gene: .

CDR3aa: CASSLAADGGIYF
CDR3nt: TGTGCCAGCAGCTTGGCGGCAGACGGGGGCATATATTTT
j_gene: TRBJ1-3
v_gene: TRBV5-6
abundance: .
d_gene: .

CDR3aa: CASSFFSTDTQYF
CDR3nt: TGTGCCAGCAGTTTCTTCAGCACAGATACGCAGTATTTT
j_gene: TRBJ2-3
v_gene: TRBV28
abundance: few
d_gene: .

CDR3aa: CASSPWDLWRPQHF
CDR3nt: TGTGCCAGTAGTCCGTGGGACCTTTGGAGGCCCCAGCATTTT
j_gene: TRBJ1-5
v_gene: TRBV19
abundance: .
d_gene: .

CDR3aa: CASSDRVRGYTF
CDR3nt: TGTGCCAGCAGCGACAGGGTCAGAGGCTACACCTTC
j_gene: TRBJ1-2
v_gene: TRBV13
abundance: few
d_gene: TRBD1

CDR3aa: CASSPQGNSGNTIYF
CDR3nt: TGTGCCAGCAGCCCCCAGGGTAACTCTGGAAACACCATATATTTT
j_gene: TRBJ1-3
v_gene: TRBV9
abundance: .
d_gene: .